This record covers a single T cell receptor beta chain. Source study methods: Estimates of nucleated cell counts were drawn from the amplification of reference gene primers. Assay used: immunoSEQ multiplex PCR; TCRdb lists only in-frame clones, some missing. The DNA gave D and trimming, while V, J and clone size come from that table. The sample lists tens of thousands of clones; around four fifths were seen once. The sample originates from a study of blood T cell repertoires in COVID-19. About the study: The United States, Italy and Spain supplied acute and convalescent COVID-19 samples. PBMCs, B-cell-depleted T cells, or T cells were the source of the cDNA or gDNA that made up the material.

Germline V gene data show CDR1 as MDHEN and CDR2 as SYDVKM. CDR3 size: 14 residues. Trimming cost V 5 bases and J 7 bases, with 15 bases left between them. The sequenced material came from peripheral blood. This receptor was taken from a human donor in a cohort sampled during active COVID-19. This chain uses TRBV28 with TRBJ1-5; a possible D gene is TRBD1 (5 bases). CDR3 DNA: TGTGCCAGCAGTCCGCAGGGAATAGAACAGCCCCAGCATTTT. It is translated as CASSPQGIEQPQHF.